This entry describes one TCR beta chain. Its matching antigen is unknown. The trim removed 0 bases at V and 6 bases at J, leaving 6 bases unmatched. Germline assignment: CDR1 SGHNT and CDR2 YYREEE (reference sequence). CDR3 length: 16 amino acids. The data belong to a study of PD-L1 blockade in urothelial cancer. Turning to the study itself: The analyses of blood took place 3 weeks (second dose) and 6 weeks after treatment start. Blood gave a median approximately 140,000 T cells. Notes on the study in general: Pretreatment clonality of the blood TCR repertoire below the median was predictive of superior survival.

Time point of the sample: pretreatment peripheral blood. Generated by immunoSEQ multiplex PCR, the TCRdb table keeps only in-frame clones and is missing some. The sample includes tens of thousands of clones, approximately 80% seen only once; the top ten take over 1%. This specimen was PBMCs, taken around atezolizumab (anti-PD-L1) treatment. This rearrangement joins TRBV5-4 to TRBJ2-3, with 11 bases lining up with TRBD2. This clonotype was obtained from a middle-aged man with urothelial cancer. Written as DNA, the CDR3 is TGTGCCAGCAGCTTGGCGTTAGCGGGAGGGGCGGATACGCAGTATTTT. This sequence encodes CASSLALAGGADTQYF.